Sequencing of this T cell receptor (beta chain) was carried out in a study of blood T cell repertoires in COVID-19. Germline V lookup: CDR1 GTSNPN, CDR2 SVGIG (reference sequence). This CDR3 has 13 residues. V shed 6 bases and J 4 bases; nucleotides not matched to a gene: 5. Recovered Cohort 3 donors showed two negative PCRs, clearance, or symptom resolution. Assay used: immunoSEQ multiplex PCR; TCRdb lists only in-frame clones, some missing. The sample yields 150,000 to 200,000 clones, about nine tenths seen once. Sequencing used PBMCs or T cells enriched from blood (not recorded which). The V call is TRBV30, the J call TRBJ1-4; 7 positions match TRBD1. This sequence originates from a woman aged 18 to 35 who had recovered from COVID-19. The CDR3 DNA is TGTGCCTGTACGGACAGGTATAATGAAAAACTGTTTTTT. Translation: CACTDRYNEKLFF.